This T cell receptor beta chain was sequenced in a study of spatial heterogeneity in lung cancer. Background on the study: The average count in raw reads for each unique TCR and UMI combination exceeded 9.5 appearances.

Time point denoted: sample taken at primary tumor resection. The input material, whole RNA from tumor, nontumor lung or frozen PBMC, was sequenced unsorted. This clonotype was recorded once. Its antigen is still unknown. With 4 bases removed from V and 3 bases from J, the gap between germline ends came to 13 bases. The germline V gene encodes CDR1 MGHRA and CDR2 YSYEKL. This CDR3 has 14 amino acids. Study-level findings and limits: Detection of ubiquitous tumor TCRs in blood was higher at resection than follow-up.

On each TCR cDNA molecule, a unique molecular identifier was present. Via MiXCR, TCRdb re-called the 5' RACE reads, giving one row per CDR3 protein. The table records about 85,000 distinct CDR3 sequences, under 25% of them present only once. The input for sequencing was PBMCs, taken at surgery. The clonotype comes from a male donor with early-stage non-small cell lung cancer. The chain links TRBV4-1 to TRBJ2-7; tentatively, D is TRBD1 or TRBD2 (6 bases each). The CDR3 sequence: CASSPGAFGYEQYF. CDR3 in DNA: TGCGCCAGCAGCCCGGGGGCGTTCGGCTACGAGCAGTACTTC.